This T cell receptor (beta chain) was sequenced during a study of identical twins. This clonotype was seen more than once but under ten times. The antigen remains unidentified. TCRdb reanalysed the 5' RACE reads using MiXCR and keeps one entry per CDR3 protein. The sample has approximately 470,000 distinct CDR3 sequences, 12% to 15% seen once. Findings of the study overall: Researchers reported excess low generation probability among twin-shared out-of-frame alpha sequences. Within cord blood, abundant beta clonotypes carried fewer insertions, but memory repertoires showed no such trend. Invariant cells of the MAIT and iNKT types might have partly distorted the zero-insertion analyses.

Germline CDR1 and CDR2: ENHRY and SYGVKD. The CDR3 is 11 amino acids. V was trimmed by 4 bases and J by 4 bases, leaving 5 bases between them. This sample was also put to use in a study of yellow fever vaccine responses in identical twins. That study reports: It has been reported that, in twins, the vaccine T cell response seemed partly convergent and partly personalized.

The sequencing input was CD4+ T cells sorted from blood. The chain combines TRBV10-3 with TRBJ2-7, with unresolved D. This TCR was recovered from a woman between 18 and 30 years old in good health. CDR3 protein: CAISAQYEQYF. In DNA form, the CDR3 reads TGTGCCATCAGTGCACAGTACGAGCAGTACTTC.